These 26 T cell receptor beta chains came from one sample sequenced in a study of T cells in Graves' hyperthyroidism and ophthalmopathy. What was amplified from RNA transcripts were TCR beta CDR3 regions. The study used the HTBI primer set for a first-round RT-PCR of the TCR CDR3. In TCRdb, the multiplex PCR reads were re-called with MiXCR into one record per CDR3 protein. This table has 350,000 to 400,000 distinct CDR3 sequences, 15% to 20% appearing once. Sequencing was carried out using blood. These receptors all come from a young woman with Graves' hyperthyroidism.

This clonotype was detected ten times or more. V and J are TRBV12-3 or TRBV12-4 and TRBJ2-5, with 8 bases lining up with TRBD2. V lost 6 bases to trimming and J lost 6 bases; unmatched junction nucleotides: 9. The CDR3 is 14 residues long. CDR3 loop: CASSIGGAIKTQYF. DNA for the CDR3: TGTGCCAGCAGCATCGGGGGGGCCATTAAGACCCAGTACTTC.

This clonotype was counted at least ten times. V and J are TRBV4-1 and TRBJ2-7; 9 bases align to TRBD1. Germline assignment: CDR1 MGHRA and CDR2 YSYEKL. The V segment lost 5 bases and the J segment 3 bases; nucleotides outside the gene matches: 8. This CDR3 comprises 15 residues. In DNA, the CDR3 is TGCGCCAGCAGCGCTCACGGGACAGGGAACTACGAGCAGTACTTC. The encoded protein is CASSAHGTGNYEQYF.

This clonotype appeared many times. One junction end does not reproduce the germline sequence, and a read error may be involved. The rearrangement joins TRBV6-5 to TRBJ2-5, with a tentative D call TRBD2 (5 bases). The germline gives CDR1 MNHEY, CDR2 SVGAGI. This CDR3 spans 16 amino acids. CDR3 region: CASSYLSASNQETQYF. The CDR3 DNA reads TGTGCCAGCAGTTACCTTTCGGCTAGCAACCAGGAGACCCAGTACTTC.

The V gene is TRBV12-3 or TRBV12-4, the J gene TRBJ1-5; D gene ambiguous. This CDR3 has 14 residues. The V end was cut by 5 bases, the J end by 0 bases, with 8 bases between. The CDR3 spells CASSLPDSNQPQHF. The CDR3 bases are TGTGCCAGCAGTCTCCCCGATAGCAATCAGCCCCAGCATTTT.

The sample holds many counts of this clonotype. The V call is TRBV5-1, the J call TRBJ2-7; 10 bases are a match to TRBD1. V was clipped by 4 bases and J by 5 bases; unmatched bases: 6. Germline assignment: CDR1 SGHRS and CDR2 YFSETQ. The CDR3 is 14 residues long. The CDR3 bases are TGCGCCAGCAGCCGGGACAGGGGAGTTAACGAGCAGTACTTC. Its translation: CASSRDRGVNEQYF.

This clonotype was detected many times. CDR3 in DNA: TGCAGTGCACTACGGAACTATGGCTACACCTTC. Translated: CSALRNYGYTF. The chain is built from TRBV20-1 and TRBJ1-2; D call uncertain. In germline, CDR1 is DFQATT, CDR2 SNEGSKA (reference sequence). The CDR3 spans 11 residues. Trimming removed 6 bases at V and 2 bases at J, with 7 bases between.

This clonotype was counted many times. V usage is TRBV20-1 and J usage is TRBJ1-5; D perhaps matches TRBD1 (5 bases). Germline CDR1 DFQATT, CDR2 SNEGSKA (reference sequence). This CDR3 has 15 residues. V was shortened by 4 bases and J by 2 bases, with 15 bases between the two germline ends. As DNA, the CDR3 is TGCAGTGCTAACCCACGTGGAGGGGGCAATCAGCCCCAGCATTTT. Its protein product is CSANPRGGGNQPQHF.

This clonotype was recorded many times. The rearrangement links TRBV12-3 or TRBV12-4 to TRBJ1-1; D remains ambiguous. Trimming took 7 bases from V and 4 from J, leaving 13 bases between them. This CDR3 has 13 amino acids. This chain's CDR3 is CASTSPFSTEAFF. As DNA, the CDR3 is TGTGCCAGCACCTCCCCCTTCAGCACTGAAGCTTTCTTT.

This clonotype was seen ten or more times. V usage is TRBV6-4 and J usage is TRBJ2-3; tentatively, D is TRBD1 (5 bases). The germline V gene encodes CDR1 MRHNA and CDR2 SNTAGT. CDR3 length: 15 amino acids. Trimming shortened V by 6 bases and J by 1 base, and 14 bases separated the two germline ends. CDR3 sequence (DNA): TGTGCCAGCAGCGTGGACATAGGGGGCACAGATACGCAGTATTTT. As protein: CASSVDIGGTDTQYF.

This clonotype was observed at least ten times. The V gene is TRBV15, the J gene TRBJ2-7; D may be TRBD1 (5 bases). The CDR3 extends over 14 amino acids. V was pared by 0 bases and J by 7 bases, with 13 bases between. CDR1 and CDR2 (germline): LNHNV, YYDKDF (reference sequence). The CDR3 sequence is CATSRDNRLQEQYF. CDR3 in DNA: TGTGCCACCAGCAGAGATAACAGGTTGCAAGAGCAGTACTTC.

This clonotype appeared many times. The gene calls are TRBV20-1 and TRBJ1-2, with a tentative D call TRBD1 (5 bases). Germline-derived CDR1 and CDR2 are DFQATT and SNEGSKA (reference sequence). The CDR3 is made up of 11 amino acids. V was trimmed by 6 bases and J by 6 bases, leaving 11 bases between them. CDR3 bases: TGCAGTGCCGCCCCCAGGGATGGCTACACCTTC. It yields the protein CSAAPRDGYTF.

The V call is TRBV7-8, the J call TRBJ1-1; 10 bases match TRBD1. V shed 2 bases, J shed 10 bases, and the junction held 10 bases outside the gene matches. CDR3 length: 15 amino acids. Germline V gives CDR1 SGHVS, CDR2 FQNEAQ. The DNA of the CDR3 is TGTGCCAGCAGCTTATTAGGGACAGGGGTGCTTGGAGCTTTCTTT. Translation gives CASSLLGTGVLGAFF.

Note on this clonotype: Just one base apart from a much larger clone, this may be a read error. V is TRBV12-3 or TRBV12-4 and J is TRBJ2-5; D unresolved. The CDR3 is 15 residues long. CDR3 region: CASSEKGNPQETEYF. CDR3 coding DNA: TGTGCCAGCAGCGAAAAAGGGAACCCTCAAGAGACCGAGTACTTC.

Ten or more counts support this clonotype. The gene calls are TRBV6-1 and TRBJ2-7, with D hard to call. V was pared by 6 bases and J by 0 bases, with 15 bases between. Germline V gene sequence: CDR1 MNHNS, CDR2 SASEGT. CDR3 length: 15 residues. The CDR3 loop reads CASSDQGASSYEQYF. The CDR3 region has the DNA TGTGCCAGCAGCGATCAAGGCGCCAGCTCCTACGAGCAGTACTTC.

This clonotype was detected ten times or more. The gene calls are TRBV5-1 and TRBJ1-2; no definite D call. V was trimmed by 2 bases and J by 0 bases, leaving 17 bases between them. There are 17 residues in the CDR3. The germline CDR1 and CDR2 sequences are SGHRS and YFSETQ. This CDR3 is CASSFSGGIPANYGYTF. CDR3 coding DNA: TGCGCCAGCAGCTTCTCTGGTGGGATTCCAGCTAACTATGGCTACACCTTC.

This clonotype has a count of ten or more. This CDR3 is CSASLRGDSGYTF. The CDR3 nucleotides read TGCAGTGCTAGCCTACGGGGGGATTCTGGCTACACCTTC. The chain joins TRBV20-1 to TRBJ1-2; D might be TRBD1 (5 bases). The germline gives CDR1 DFQATT, CDR2 SNEGSKA (reference sequence). V lost 3 bases to trimming and J lost 7 bases, with 15 bases between them. The CDR3 extends over 13 amino acids.

This clonotype has ten or more counts. V is TRBV24-1 and J is TRBJ2-2; TRBD1 matches 10 bases. The CDR3 extends over 16 amino acids. Germline values: CDR1 KGHDR, CDR2 SFDVKD. V was pared by 2 bases and J by 2 bases, with 1 base of the junction left unmatched. The CDR3 reads CATSDWDRGNTGELFF. The CDR3 DNA follows: TGTGCCACCAGTGATTGGGACAGGGGTAACACCGGGGAGCTGTTTTTT.

In this sample, this clonotype turned up many times. The J gene is TRBJ1-2, the V gene TRBV2; D is unresolved. This CDR3 contains 20 residues. Germline V lookup: CDR1 SNHLY, CDR2 FYNNEI. V dropped 2 bases and J dropped 4 bases, with 29 bases sitting between them. Here the CDR3 reads CASSESILEVGFTGSYGYTF. The CDR3 DNA is TGTGCCAGCAGTGAAAGTATTTTAGAGGTGGGCTTTACCGGGAGCTATGGCTACACCTTC. The full variable domain, its missing parts supplied by reference TRBV2 and TRBJ1-2, is EPEVTQTPSHQVTQMGQEVILRCVPISNHLYFYWYRQILGQKVEFLVSFYNNEISEKSEIFDDQFSVERPDGSNFTLKIRSTKLEDSAMYFCASSESILEVGFTGSYGYTFGSGTRLTVV.

This clonotype was observed many times. The rearrangement uses TRBV20-1 and TRBJ1-3; no firm D call. Germline V gene data show CDR1 as DFQATT and CDR2 as SNEGSKA (reference sequence). V lost 0 bases and J lost 8, with 5 bases in between. This CDR3 contains 11 residues. CDR3 amino acids: CSARDQYTIYF. CDR3 DNA sequence: TGCAGTGCTAGAGATCAGTACACCATATATTTT.

At least ten counts were recorded for this clonotype. The chain combines TRBV18 with TRBJ2-7; no definite D call. The germline V gene has CDR1 KGHSH and CDR2 LQKENI. The V end was cut by 3 bases, the J end by 1 base, with 10 bases between. This CDR3 has 14 residues. CDR3 bases: TGTGCCAGCTCACCTGGTAGTCGGTCCTACGAGCAGTACTTC. The encoded protein is CASSPGSRSYEQYF.

On this clonotype itself: An end of the junction does not agree with germline; a read error may underlie this. The CDR3 region has the DNA TGTGCCAGCAGTCCAGAGAACACTGAAGATTTCTTT. Protein sequence: CASSPENTEDFF. The J gene is TRBJ1-1, the V gene TRBV11-2; D unclear. CDR1 is SGHAT, CDR2 FQNNGV, per germline. This CDR3 is 12 amino acids long. The entire variable domain, with the rest obtained from reference TRBV11-2 and TRBJ1-1, is as follows: EAGVAQSPRYKIIEKRQSVAFWCNPISGHATLYWYQQILGQGPKLLIQFQNNGVVDDSQLPKDRFSAERLKGVDSTLKIQPAKLEDSAVYLCASSPENTEDFFGQGTRLTVV.

The J gene is TRBJ1-3, the V gene TRBV27, with D possibly matching TRBD1 (6 bases). The CDR3 has 17 amino acids. Trimming cost V 6 bases and J 0 bases, with 18 bases left between them. Germline-derived CDR1 and CDR2 are MNHEY and SMNVEV (reference sequence). The DNA for the CDR3 is TGTGCCAGCAGCCAAAAAGGACAGTCATTCTCTGGAAACACCATATATTTT. Protein: CASSQKGQSFSGNTIYF.

This clonotype is termed medium-sized. V and J are TRBV6-2 or TRBV6-3 and TRBJ2-7; TRBD2 aligns across 8 bases. With 0 bases clipped from V and 3 bases from J, the junction kept 4 bases outside the gene matches. The CDR3 loop spans 15 amino acids. Germline V gives CDR1 MNHEY, CDR2 SVGEGT. This CDR3 reads CASSYSPSGGYEQYF. The CDR3 nucleotides are TGTGCCAGCAGTTACTCACCCAGCGGGGGCTACGAGCAGTACTTC.

Regarding this clonotype: A much larger clone lies a single base off, so this may be a read error. This chain links TRBV5-1 with TRBJ2-2, with D maybe TRBD1 (5 bases). Germline CDR1 is SGHRS and CDR2 is YFSETQ. The CDR3 contains 16 residues. CDR3 nucleotide sequence: TGCGTCAGCAGCTTGTTATCCAGGGCGGACACCGGGGAGCTGTTTTTT. Translation gives CVSSLLSRADTGELFF. The variable domain in full, with the rest retrieved from reference TRBV5-1 and TRBJ2-2, is KAGVTQTPRYLIKTRGQQVTLSCSPISGHRSVSWYQQTPGQGLQFLFEYFSETQRNKGNFPGRFSGRQFSNSRSEMNVSTLELGDSALYLCVSSLLSRADTGELFFGEGSRLTVL.

At least ten counts were recorded for this clonotype. The chain joins TRBV20-1 to TRBJ1-5; unclear D gene. The CDR3 length is 14 residues. Germline V CDR1 and CDR2: DFQATT, SNEGSKA (reference sequence). V was trimmed by 6 bases and J by 2 bases, leaving 14 bases between them. CDR3 sequence reads: CSARRGIGNQPQHF. DNA for the CDR3: TGCAGTGCGCGCCGAGGGATCGGCAATCAGCCCCAGCATTTT.

There are many counts of this clonotype. V gene TRBV7-9 combines with J gene TRBJ1-4; 7 bases align to TRBD1. CDR1 is SEHNR and CDR2 is FQNEAQ in the germline V gene (reference sequence). The ends lost 1 base at V and 12 bases at J; junction bases unmatched: 2. The CDR3 has 12 residues. The CDR3 DNA follows: TGTGCCAGCAGCTTAGGGCAGGGGGAACTGTTTTTT. It is translated as CASSLGQGELFF.